This TCR beta chain derives from a study of cytomegalovirus exposure and HLA in healthy donors. PCR was performed using 60 Vbeta and 13 Jbeta primers. Assay: immunoSEQ multiplex PCR; the TCRdb copy retains only in-frame clones and omits some. Of some 160,000 clones listed, roughly 88% are singletons. Looked up from germline, CDR1 is SGHTA and CDR2 is FQGNSA. This CDR3 region has 16 residues. The V end was cut by 2 bases, the J end by 5 bases, with 15 bases between. Sequences were obtained from PBMCs. This chain joins TRBV7-2 and TRBJ1-4; D gene unclear. This sequence originates from a woman aged 18-29 years in good health and CMV-seronegative. The CDR3 protein is CASSLFLGQANEKLFF. The CDR3 region has the DNA TGTGCCAGCAGCTTATTCCTCGGCCAGGCAAATGAAAAACTGTTTTTT.